This T cell receptor beta chain was obtained from a study of blood T cell repertoires in COVID-19. For the study at large: Collection of acute and convalescent COVID-19 samples took place in the United States, Italy and Spain. PBMCs, B-cell-depleted T cells, or T cells were the source of the cDNA or gDNA that made up the material.

Measured with immunoSEQ multiplex PCR; TCRdb has only the in-frame clones, and not every one. The table lists 60,000 to 65,000 clones, roughly 88% of them singletons. CDR1 is SEHNR, CDR2 FQNEAQ, per germline (reference sequence). The CDR3 is made up of 11 amino acids. Trimming removed 7 bases at V and 9 bases at J, with 10 bases between. The rearrangement uses TRBV7-9 and TRBJ2-1; perhaps TRBD2 as D (6 bases). The clonotype comes from a man aged 50 or older with active COVID-19. Specimen: peripheral blood. CDR3 in DNA: TGTGCCAGCACCAGCGGGCGTGAGCAGTTCTTC. Its translation is CASTSGREQFF. The full variable domain, completed using reference TRBV7-9 and TRBJ2-1, is DTGVSQNPRHKITKRGQNVTFRCDPISEHNRLYWYRQTLGQGPEFLTYFQNEAQLEKSRLLSDRFSAERPKGSFSTLEIQRTEQGDSAMYLCASTSGREQFFGPGTRLTVL.